Listed below are T cell receptor beta chains from one sample, sequenced in a study of control samples from healthy donors and cancer patients. Profiled with immunoSEQ multiplex PCR; TCRdb holds only in-frame clones, not every one. The data hold 76,000 or so clones, with around 90% observed a single time. What was sequenced was PBMCs. The receptor source for this set is a woman between 50 and 59 years old with colorectal cancer. The CDR3 runs from the conserved cysteine through the conserved F or W. A D gene is named only where the DNA matches it firmly. The size field is filled for only some rows; it gives once, few, many or a size class.

>TRBJ2-1|once|TRBV3-1/TRBV3-2|-
CASSHRDHSYNEQFF
TGTGCCAGCAGCCACCGGGACCACTCCTACAATGAGCAGTTCTTC
>TRBJ1-2|-|TRBV6-2/TRBV6-3|-
CASSYFAGTYGYTF
TGTGCCAGCAGTTATTTTGCAGGGACGTATGGCTACACCTTC
>TRBJ1-5|few|TRBV2|-
CASSEGLSNQPQHF
TGTGCCAGCAGTGAAGGACTTAGCAATCAGCCCCAGCATTTT
>TRBJ2-1|-|TRBV19|-
CASSIVGYEQFF
TGTGCCAGTAGTATTGTAGGGTATGAGCAGTTCTTC
>TRBJ1-4|-|TRBV7-9|-
CASSLHLSNEKLFF
TGTGCCAGCAGCTTACACCTCTCTAATGAAAAACTGTTTTTT
>TRBJ1-5|-|TRBV24-1|-
CATSDSGGASNQPQHF
TGTGCCACCAGTGACTCGGGCGGGGCCAGCAATCAGCCCCAGCATTTT
>TRBJ2-5|-|TRBV28|-
CASSRPGRGYQETQYF
TGTGCCAGCAGTCGACCCGGACGGGGGTACCAAGAGACCCAGTACTTC
>TRBJ2-2|few|TRBV4-3|-
CASSPQGQANTGELFF
TGCGCCAGCAGCCCCCAGGGCCAGGCGAACACCGGGGAGCTGTTTTTT
>TRBJ1-2|-|TRBV4-1|-
CASSQVGGGDGYTF
TGCGCCAGCAGCCAAGTGGGCGGGGGAGATGGCTACACCTTC
>TRBJ2-3|-|TRBV7-3|TRBD1
CASSLTQGASNTQYF
TGTGCCAGCAGCTTAACCCAGGGGGCATCGAATACGCAGTATTTT
>TRBJ2-3|-|TRBV18|-
CASSPSGDTQYF
TGTGCCAGCTCACCGTCAGGAGATACGCAGTATTTT
>TRBJ2-1|-|TRBV2|TRBD2
CAGGGSYNEQFF
TGTGCCGGCGGGGGCTCCTACAATGAGCAGTTCTTC
>TRBJ1-3|-|TRBV15|-
CATRDGAASGNTIYF
TGTGCCACCAGAGATGGGGCAGCCTCTGGAAACACCATATATTTT
>TRBJ1-6|-|TRBV30|-
CACPTVALSYNSPLHF
TGTGCCTGCCCGACGGTAGCCCTCTCCTATAATTCACCCCTCCACTTT
>TRBJ2-5|once|TRBV20-1|-
CSAPRKTQYF
TGCAGTGCTCCCAGAAAGACCCAGTACTTC
>TRBJ1-4|-|TRBV7-2|-
CASTSNPGLGEKLFF
TGTGCCAGCACCTCGAATCCTGGGCTGGGGGAAAAACTGTTTTTT
>TRBJ2-1|few|TRBV9|-
CASTPPLGENYNEQFF
TGTGCCAGCACCCCCCCGTTGGGGGAAAACTACAATGAGCAGTTCTTC
>TRBJ2-2|-|TRBV29-1|-
CSVDQGHTGELFF
TGCAGCGTTGATCAGGGGCACACCGGGGAGCTGTTTTTT
>TRBJ2-1|-|TRBV7-3|-
CASSFGAPNEQFF
TGTGCCAGCAGCTTTGGGGCCCCCAATGAGCAGTTCTTC
>TRBJ1-2|-|TRBV4-1|-
CASSQDRNGNGYTF
TGCGCCAGCAGCCAAGATCGGAATGGAAATGGCTACACCTTC
>TRBJ2-3|-|TRBV2|TRBD1
CASSEQDRDTDTQYF
TGTGCCAGCAGTGAACAGGACAGGGACACAGATACGCAGTATTTT
>TRBJ1-6|-|TRBV6-5|-
CASSPGVSYNSPLHF
TGTGCCAGCAGTCCAGGGGTTTCCTATAATTCACCCCTCCACTTT
>TRBJ1-3|-|TRBV19|-
CASSIKISGNTIYF
TGTGCCAGTAGTATTAAGATCTCTGGAAACACCATATATTTT
>TRBJ1-4|-|TRBV5-1|TRBD1
CASSLGSGQGNEKLFF
TGCGCCAGCAGCTTGGGGTCGGGACAGGGTAATGAAAAACTGTTTTTT
>TRBJ1-5|-|TRBV9|-
CASSVLDGGQPQHF
TGTGCCAGCAGCGTATTGGATGGGGGGCAGCCCCAGCATTTT
>TRBJ2-3|-|TRBV4-1|-
CASSQDGGRDTQYF
TGCGCCAGCAGCCAAGATGGGGGCCGGGATACGCAGTATTTT